The entry below gives a single T cell receptor (beta chain) sequence along with its context. These data are taken from a study of memory CD4+ T cells and cytomegalovirus serostatus. Measured with immunoSEQ multiplex PCR; TCRdb has only the in-frame clones, and not every one. The sample has 75,000 to 95,000 clones, more than 70% seen once. Single viable CD3+CD4+CD8-CD45RO+ cells were sorted as the memory CD4+ T cells. Serum IgG to CMV pp150, pp28, p38 and p52 defined serostatus. Input material: memory CD4+ T cells from blood. The sequence was collected from an adult in good health and CMV-seronegative.

CDR3 amino acids: CASSETGAGGNTIYF. The CDR3 bases are TGTGCCAGCAGTGAGACAGGGGCGGGTGGAAACACCATATATTTT. The chain has TRBV6-1 and TRBJ1-3; TRBD1 matches 8 bases. V trimming: 3 bases; J trimming: 3 bases; junction bases outside the gene matches: 4. Germline CDR1 MNHNS, CDR2 SASEGT. CDR3 length equals 15 residues.